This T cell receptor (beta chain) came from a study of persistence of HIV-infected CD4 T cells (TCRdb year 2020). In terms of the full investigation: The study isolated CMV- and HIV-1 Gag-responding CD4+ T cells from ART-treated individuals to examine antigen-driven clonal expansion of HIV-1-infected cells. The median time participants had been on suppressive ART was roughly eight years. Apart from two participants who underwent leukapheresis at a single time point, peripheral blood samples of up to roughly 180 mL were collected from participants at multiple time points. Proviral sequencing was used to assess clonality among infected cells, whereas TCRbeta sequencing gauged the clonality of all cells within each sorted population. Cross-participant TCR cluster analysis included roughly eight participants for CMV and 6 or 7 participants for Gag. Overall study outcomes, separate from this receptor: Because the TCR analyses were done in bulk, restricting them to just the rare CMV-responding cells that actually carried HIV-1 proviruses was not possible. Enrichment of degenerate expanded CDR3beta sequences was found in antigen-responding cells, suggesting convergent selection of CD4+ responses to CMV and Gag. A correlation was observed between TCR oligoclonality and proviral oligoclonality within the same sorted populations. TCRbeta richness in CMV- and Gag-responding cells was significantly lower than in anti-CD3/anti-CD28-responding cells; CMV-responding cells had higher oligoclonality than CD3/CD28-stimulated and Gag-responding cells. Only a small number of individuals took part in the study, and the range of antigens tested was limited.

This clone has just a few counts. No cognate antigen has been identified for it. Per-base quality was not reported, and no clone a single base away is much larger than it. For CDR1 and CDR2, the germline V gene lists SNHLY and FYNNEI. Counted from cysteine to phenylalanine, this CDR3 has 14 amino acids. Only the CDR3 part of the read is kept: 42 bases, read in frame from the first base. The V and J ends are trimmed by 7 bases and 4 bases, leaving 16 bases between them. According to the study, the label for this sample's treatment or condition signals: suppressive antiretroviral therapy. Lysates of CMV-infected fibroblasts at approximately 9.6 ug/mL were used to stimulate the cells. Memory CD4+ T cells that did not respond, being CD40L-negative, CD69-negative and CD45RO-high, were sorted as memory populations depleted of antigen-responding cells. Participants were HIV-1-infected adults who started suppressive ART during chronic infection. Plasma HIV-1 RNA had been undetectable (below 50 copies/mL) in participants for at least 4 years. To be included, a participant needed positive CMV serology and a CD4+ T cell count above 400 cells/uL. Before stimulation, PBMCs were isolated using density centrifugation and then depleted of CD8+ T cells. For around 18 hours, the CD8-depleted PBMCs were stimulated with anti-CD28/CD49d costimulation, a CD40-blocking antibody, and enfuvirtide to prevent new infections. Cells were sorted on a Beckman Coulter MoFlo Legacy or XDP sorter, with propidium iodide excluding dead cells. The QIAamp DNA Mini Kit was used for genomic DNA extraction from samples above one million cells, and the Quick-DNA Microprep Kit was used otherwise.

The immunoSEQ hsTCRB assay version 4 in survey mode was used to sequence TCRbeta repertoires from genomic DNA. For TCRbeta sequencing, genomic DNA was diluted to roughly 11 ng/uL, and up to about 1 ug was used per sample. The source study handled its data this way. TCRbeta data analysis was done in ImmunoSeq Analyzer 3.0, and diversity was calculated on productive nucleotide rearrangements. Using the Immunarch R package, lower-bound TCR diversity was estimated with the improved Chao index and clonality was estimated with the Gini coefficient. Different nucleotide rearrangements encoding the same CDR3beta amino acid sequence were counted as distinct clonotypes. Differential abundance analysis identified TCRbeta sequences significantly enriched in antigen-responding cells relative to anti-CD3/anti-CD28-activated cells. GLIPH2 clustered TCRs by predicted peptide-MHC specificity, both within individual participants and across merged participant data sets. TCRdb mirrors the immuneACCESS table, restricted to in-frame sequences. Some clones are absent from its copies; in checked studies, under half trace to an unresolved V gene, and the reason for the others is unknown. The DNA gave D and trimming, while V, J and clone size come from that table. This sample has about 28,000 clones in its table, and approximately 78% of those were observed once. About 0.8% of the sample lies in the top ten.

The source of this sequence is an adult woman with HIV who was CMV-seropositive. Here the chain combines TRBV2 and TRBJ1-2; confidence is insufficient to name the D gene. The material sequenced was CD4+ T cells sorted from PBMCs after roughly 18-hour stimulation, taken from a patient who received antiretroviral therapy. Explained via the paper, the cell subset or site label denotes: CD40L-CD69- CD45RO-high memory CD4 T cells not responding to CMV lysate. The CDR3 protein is CASMKEGSSYGYTF. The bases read TGTGCCAGCATGAAGGAGGGTTCATCCTATGGCTACACCTTC.